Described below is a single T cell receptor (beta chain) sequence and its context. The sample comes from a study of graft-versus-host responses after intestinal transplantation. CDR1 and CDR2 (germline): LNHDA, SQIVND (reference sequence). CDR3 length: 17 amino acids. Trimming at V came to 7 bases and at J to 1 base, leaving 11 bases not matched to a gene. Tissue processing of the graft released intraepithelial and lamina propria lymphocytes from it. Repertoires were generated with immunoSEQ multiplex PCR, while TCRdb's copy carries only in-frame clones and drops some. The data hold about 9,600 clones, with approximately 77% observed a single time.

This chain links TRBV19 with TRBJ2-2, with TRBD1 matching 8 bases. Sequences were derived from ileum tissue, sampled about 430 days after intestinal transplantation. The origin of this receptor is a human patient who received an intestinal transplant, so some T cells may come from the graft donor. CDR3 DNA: TGTGCCAGTACCCCACGCACCGGGACAGGGAACACCGGGGAGCTGTTTTTT. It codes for CASTPRTGTGNTGELFF.